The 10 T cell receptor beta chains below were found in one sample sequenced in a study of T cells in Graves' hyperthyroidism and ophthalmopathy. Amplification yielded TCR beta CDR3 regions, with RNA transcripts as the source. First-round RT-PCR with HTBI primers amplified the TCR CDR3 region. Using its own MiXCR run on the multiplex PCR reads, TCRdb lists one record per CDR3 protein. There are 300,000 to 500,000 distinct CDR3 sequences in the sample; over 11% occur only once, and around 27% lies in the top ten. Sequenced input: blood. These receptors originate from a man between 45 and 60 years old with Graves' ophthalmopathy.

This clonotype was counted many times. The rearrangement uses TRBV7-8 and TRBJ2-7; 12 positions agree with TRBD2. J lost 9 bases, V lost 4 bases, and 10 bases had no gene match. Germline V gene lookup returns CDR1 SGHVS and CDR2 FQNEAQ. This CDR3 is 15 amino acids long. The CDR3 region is CASSYGLAGLGRQYF. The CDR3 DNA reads TGTGCCAGCAGCTACGGACTAGCGGGGCTAGGGCGGCAGTACTTC.

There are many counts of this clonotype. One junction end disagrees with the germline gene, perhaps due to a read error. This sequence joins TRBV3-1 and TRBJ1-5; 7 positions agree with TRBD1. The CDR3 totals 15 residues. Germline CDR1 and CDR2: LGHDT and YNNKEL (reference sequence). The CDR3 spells CASSLGTATNQPLHF. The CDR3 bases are TGTGCCAGCAGCCTTGGGACAGCAACAAATCAGCCCCTGCATTTT.

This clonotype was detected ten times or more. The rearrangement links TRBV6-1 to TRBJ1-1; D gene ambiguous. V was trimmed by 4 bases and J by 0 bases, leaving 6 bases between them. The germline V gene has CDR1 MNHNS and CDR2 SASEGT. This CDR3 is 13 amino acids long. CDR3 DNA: TGTGCCAGCAGTGGGACCATGAACACTGAAGCTTTCTTT. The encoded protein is CASSGTMNTEAFF.

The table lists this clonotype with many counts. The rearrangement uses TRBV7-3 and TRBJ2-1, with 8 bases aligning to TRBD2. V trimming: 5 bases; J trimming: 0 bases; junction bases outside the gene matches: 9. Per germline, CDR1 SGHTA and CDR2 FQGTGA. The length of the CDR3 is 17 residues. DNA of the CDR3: TGTGCCAGCAGCCCTACACTAGCGGTAAGCTCCTACAATGAGCAGTTCTTC. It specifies CASSPTLAVSSYNEQFF.

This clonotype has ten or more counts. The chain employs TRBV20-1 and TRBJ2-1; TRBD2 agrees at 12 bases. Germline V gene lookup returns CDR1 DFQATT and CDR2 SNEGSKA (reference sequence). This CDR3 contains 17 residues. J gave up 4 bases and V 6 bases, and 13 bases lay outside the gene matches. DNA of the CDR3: TGCAGTGCCCCCCCAAGACTAGCGGGAGTCGCGTACAATGAGCAGTTCTTC. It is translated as CSAPPRLAGVAYNEQFF.

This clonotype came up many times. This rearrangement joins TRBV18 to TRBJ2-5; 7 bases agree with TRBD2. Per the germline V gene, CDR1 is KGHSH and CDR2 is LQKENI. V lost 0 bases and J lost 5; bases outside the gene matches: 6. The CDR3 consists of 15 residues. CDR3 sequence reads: CASSPPSGPTETQYF. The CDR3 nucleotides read TGTGCCAGCTCACCACCTAGCGGGCCTACGGAGACCCAGTACTTC.

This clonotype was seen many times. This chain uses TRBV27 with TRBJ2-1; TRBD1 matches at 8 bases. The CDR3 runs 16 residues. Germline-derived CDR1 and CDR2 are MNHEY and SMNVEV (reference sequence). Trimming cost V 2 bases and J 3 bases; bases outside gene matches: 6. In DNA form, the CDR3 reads TGTGCCAGCAGTTTAGTGAGACAGGGGCGCTACAATGAGCAGTTCTTC. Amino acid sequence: CASSLVRQGRYNEQFF.

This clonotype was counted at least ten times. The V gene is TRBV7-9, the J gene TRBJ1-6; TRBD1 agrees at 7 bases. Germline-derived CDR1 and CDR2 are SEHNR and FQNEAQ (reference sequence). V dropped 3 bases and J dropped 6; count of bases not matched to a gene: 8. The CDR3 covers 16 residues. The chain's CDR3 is CASSFSRGTANSPLHF. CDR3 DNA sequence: TGTGCCAGCAGCTTCTCCCGGGGGACAGCTAATTCACCCCTCCACTTT.

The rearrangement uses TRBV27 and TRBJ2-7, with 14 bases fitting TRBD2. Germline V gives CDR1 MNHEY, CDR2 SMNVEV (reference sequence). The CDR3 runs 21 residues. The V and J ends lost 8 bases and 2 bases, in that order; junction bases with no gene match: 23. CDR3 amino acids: CASRDLIRTPGLAGATYEQYF. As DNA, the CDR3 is TGTGCCAGCCGCGACCTCATTAGAACTCCGGGACTAGCGGGAGCGACCTACGAGCAGTACTTC.

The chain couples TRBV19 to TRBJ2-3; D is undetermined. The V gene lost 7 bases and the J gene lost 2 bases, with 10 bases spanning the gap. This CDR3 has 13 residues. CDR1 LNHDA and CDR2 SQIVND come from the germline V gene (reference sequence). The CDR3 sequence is CASTETNTDTQYF. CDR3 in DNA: TGTGCCAGTACAGAGACAAACACAGATACGCAGTATTTT.